Detailed here is one T cell receptor (beta chain). Its antigen is unidentified. The assay was immunoSEQ multiplex PCR, and TCRdb's table has in-frame clones only and misses some. The sample lists some 500 clones, around 70% occurring once. The data originate from a study of CXCR4 blockade with PD-1 therapy in pancreatic cancer. The germline V gene encodes CDR1 MNHGY and CDR2 SAAAGT. The J segment lost 5 bases and the V segment lost 5 bases, leaving 4 bases of the junction unmatched. The CDR3 has 14 residues. Study-wide results and limits: Tumors were clonally expanded, mean approximately 0.15 versus 0.05 in healthy blood. Sequencing covered TCRbeta chains only, not alpha chains. More frequent amino acid clones had more nucleotide rearrangements, suggesting convergent selection.

The sequence was collected from a human donor with pancreatic ductal adenocarcinoma. Material: tumor tissue, obtained before culture. The chain links TRBV6-8 to TRBJ1-1, with 11 bases lining up with TRBD1. CDR3 amino acids: CASSVGQGETEAFF. CDR3 sequence (DNA): TGTGCCAGCAGTGTGGGACAGGGGGAAACTGAAGCTTTCTTT.